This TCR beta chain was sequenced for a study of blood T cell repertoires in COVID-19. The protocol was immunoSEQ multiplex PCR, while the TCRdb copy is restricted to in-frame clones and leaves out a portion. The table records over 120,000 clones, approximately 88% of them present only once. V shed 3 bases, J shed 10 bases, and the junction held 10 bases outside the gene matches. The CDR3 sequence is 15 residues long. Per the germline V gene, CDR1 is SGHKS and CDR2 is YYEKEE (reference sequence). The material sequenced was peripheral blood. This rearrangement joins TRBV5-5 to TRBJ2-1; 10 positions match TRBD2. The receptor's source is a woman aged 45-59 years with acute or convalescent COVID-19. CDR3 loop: CASSSPQVAGGEQFF. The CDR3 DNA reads TGTGCCAGCAGCTCCCCTCAAGTAGCGGGGGGAGAGCAGTTCTTC.